Listed below are T cell receptor beta chains from one sample, sequenced in a study of shared clonotypes between healthy human individuals. Clones were read by immunoSEQ multiplex PCR, and TCRdb kept only the in-frame ones, dropping some. This sample has about 510,000 clones, with about 95% found just once. Sequencing used naive CD4+ T cells sorted from blood. These TCRs come from a woman in her thirties in good health. Each CDR3 is given with its conserved first and last residue. The D gene is left open where the match is weak. A row's size may be missing; if present it is once, few, many or a size class.

j_gene: TRBJ2-7; abundance: -; len: 14; v_gene: TRBV18; d_gene: -; CDR3aa: CASSPSGEGSEQYF; CDR3nt: TGTGCCAGCTCACCCTCAGGGGAGGGGTCCGAGCAGTACTTC
j_gene: TRBJ1-6; abundance: -; len: 14; v_gene: TRBV10-3; d_gene: -; CDR3aa: CAISSGTSNSPLHF; CDR3nt: TGTGCCATCAGTTCGGGGACTTCTAATTCACCCCTCCACTTT
j_gene: TRBJ1-6; abundance: -; len: 15; v_gene: TRBV4-2; d_gene: -; CDR3aa: CASSQEGINNSPLHF; CDR3nt: TGTGCCAGCAGCCAAGAAGGTATCAATAATTCACCCCTCCACTTT
j_gene: TRBJ1-6; abundance: once; len: 16; v_gene: TRBV28; d_gene: -; CDR3aa: CASSSVKLSPGSPLHF; CDR3nt: TGTGCCAGCAGTTCCGTAAAACTCTCACCAGGTTCACCCCTCCACTTT
j_gene: TRBJ2-2; abundance: -; len: 16; v_gene: TRBV5-1; d_gene: TRBD1; CDR3aa: CASSSRDRGRTGELFF; CDR3nt: TGCGCCAGCAGCTCCAGAGACAGGGGGCGAACCGGGGAGCTGTTTTTT
j_gene: TRBJ2-7; abundance: -; len: 13; v_gene: TRBV29-1; d_gene: -; CDR3aa: CSAVGREPYEQYF; CDR3nt: TGCAGCGCCGTAGGTAGGGAACCCTACGAGCAGTACTTC
j_gene: TRBJ1-1; abundance: -; len: 13; v_gene: TRBV6-1; d_gene: -; CDR3aa: CASSEYQGTEAFF; CDR3nt: TGTGCCAGCAGTGAATACCAGGGCACTGAAGCTTTCTTT
j_gene: TRBJ1-2; abundance: -; len: 13; v_gene: TRBV4-2; d_gene: -; CDR3aa: CASSYAGFDGYTF; CDR3nt: TGTGCCAGCAGCTACGCCGGTTTCGATGGCTACACCTTC
j_gene: TRBJ1-1; abundance: -; len: 14; v_gene: TRBV19; d_gene: -; CDR3aa: CASRPGERNTEAFF; CDR3nt: TGTGCCAGCCGACCCGGGGAGAGGAACACTGAAGCTTTCTTT
j_gene: TRBJ1-3; abundance: -; len: 13; v_gene: TRBV29-1; d_gene: TRBD1; CDR3aa: CSAVTGGRNTIYF; CDR3nt: TGCAGCGCAGTAACAGGGGGCAGAAACACCATATATTTT
j_gene: TRBJ1-1; abundance: -; len: 12; v_gene: TRBV19; d_gene: -; CDR3aa: CASSIDTAEAFF; CDR3nt: TGTGCCAGTAGTATAGATACAGCTGAAGCTTTCTTT
j_gene: TRBJ2-5; abundance: -; len: 14; v_gene: TRBV7-2; d_gene: -; CDR3aa: CASSLLVWQETQYF; CDR3nt: TGTGCCAGCAGCTTACTTGTCTGGCAAGAGACCCAGTACTTC
j_gene: TRBJ2-3; abundance: -; len: 16; v_gene: TRBV7-6; d_gene: TRBD1; CDR3aa: CASSLAGQGATDTQYF; CDR3nt: TGTGCCAGCAGCTTAGCGGGACAGGGGGCGACAGATACGCAGTATTTT
j_gene: TRBJ1-2; abundance: -; len: 14; v_gene: TRBV5-1; d_gene: TRBD1; CDR3aa: CASSIRGQDYGYTF; CDR3nt: TGCGCCAGCAGTATCCGGGGACAGGACTATGGCTACACCTTC
j_gene: TRBJ1-1; abundance: once; len: 13; v_gene: TRBV5-4; d_gene: -; CDR3aa: CASSVAGGTEAFF; CDR3nt: TGTGCCAGCAGCGTCGCCGGAGGGACTGAAGCTTTCTTT
j_gene: TRBJ2-7; abundance: -; len: 14; v_gene: TRBV14; d_gene: -; CDR3aa: CASSLQSASYEQYF; CDR3nt: TGTGCCAGCAGCCTTCAGTCGGCATCCTACGAGCAGTACTTC
j_gene: TRBJ2-5; abundance: -; len: 17; v_gene: TRBV19; d_gene: TRBD2; CDR3aa: CASTQRGREGLQETQYF; CDR3nt: TGTGCCAGCACGCAGAGGGGGCGGGAGGGGTTACAAGAGACCCAGTACTTC
j_gene: TRBJ2-6; abundance: -; len: 16; v_gene: TRBV6-5; d_gene: -; CDR3aa: CASSYVFNSGANVLTF; CDR3nt: TGTGCCAGCAGTTACGTCTTCAACTCTGGGGCCAACGTCCTGACTTTC
j_gene: TRBJ1-3; abundance: -; len: 15; v_gene: TRBV29-1; d_gene: TRBD1; CDR3aa: CSVQIRDRGLYTIYF; CDR3nt: TGCAGCGTTCAGATCCGGGACAGGGGGTTGTACACCATATATTTT
j_gene: TRBJ1-2; abundance: -; len: 14; v_gene: TRBV28; d_gene: -; CDR3aa: CASRGSGQPYGYTF; CDR3nt: TGTGCCAGCAGGGGTTCAGGGCAGCCCTATGGCTACACCTTC
j_gene: TRBJ2-1; abundance: once; len: 14; v_gene: TRBV6-5; d_gene: TRBD1; CDR3aa: CASSRTGAYNEQFF; CDR3nt: TGTGCCAGCAGTCGGACAGGGGCCTACAATGAGCAGTTCTTC
j_gene: TRBJ2-5; abundance: -; len: 13; v_gene: TRBV28; d_gene: -; CDR3aa: CASSLPRLGEQYF; CDR3nt: TGTGCCAGCAGTCTCCCCAGGCTGGGAGAGCAGTACTTC
j_gene: TRBJ1-5; abundance: -; len: 13; v_gene: TRBV28; d_gene: -; CDR3aa: CASSENSNQPQHF; CDR3nt: TGTGCCAGCTCGGAAAACTCCAATCAGCCCCAGCATTTT
j_gene: TRBJ2-7; abundance: once; len: 17; v_gene: TRBV4-1; d_gene: TRBD2; CDR3aa: CASSQGYAGGRSYEQYF; CDR3nt: TGCGCCAGCAGCCAAGGGTACGCGGGGGGGAGGTCCTACGAGCAGTACTTC
j_gene: TRBJ1-3; abundance: -; len: 16; v_gene: TRBV6-5; d_gene: TRBD1; CDR3aa: CASSYSTGSSGNTIYF; CDR3nt: TGTGCCAGCAGTTACTCGACAGGGAGCTCTGGAAACACCATATATTTT
j_gene: TRBJ2-7; abundance: once; len: 14; v_gene: TRBV6-6; d_gene: TRBD2; CDR3aa: CASSKTSGRGEQYF; CDR3nt: TGTGCCAGCAGTAAGACTAGCGGGAGGGGCGAGCAGTACTTC
j_gene: TRBJ2-2; abundance: -; len: 16; v_gene: TRBV7-9; d_gene: -; CDR3aa: CASSLLRSGMAGELFF; CDR3nt: TGTGCCAGCTCTCTATTGAGGTCGGGTATGGCCGGGGAGCTGTTTTTT
j_gene: TRBJ2-7; abundance: -; len: 14; v_gene: TRBV19; d_gene: -; CDR3aa: CASTDGGGPYEQYF; CDR3nt: TGTGCCAGTACCGACGGCGGAGGGCCTTACGAGCAGTACTTC
j_gene: TRBJ1-1; abundance: once; len: 13; v_gene: TRBV10-1; d_gene: TRBD1; CDR3aa: CASKRDRTSEAFF; CDR3nt: TGCGCCAGCAAGAGGGACAGGACTTCCGAAGCTTTCTTT
j_gene: TRBJ2-7; abundance: -; len: 15; v_gene: TRBV10-3; d_gene: -; CDR3aa: CAISETKRSTYEQYF; CDR3nt: TGTGCCATCAGTGAGACGAAGCGCTCAACCTACGAGCAGTACTTC
j_gene: TRBJ2-3; abundance: -; len: 13; v_gene: TRBV6-1; d_gene: -; CDR3aa: CASSARVTDTQYF; CDR3nt: TGTGCCAGCAGTGCCAGGGTCACAGATACGCAGTATTTT
j_gene: TRBJ2-5; abundance: -; len: 15; v_gene: TRBV2; d_gene: -; CDR3aa: CASGAAGLSVETQYF; CDR3nt: TGTGCCAGCGGTGCCGCAGGGCTTTCGGTGGAGACCCAGTACTTC
j_gene: TRBJ2-3; abundance: -; len: 13; v_gene: TRBV19; d_gene: -; CDR3aa: CASAQVNTDTQYF; CDR3nt: TGTGCCAGTGCACAGGTAAACACAGATACGCAGTATTTT
j_gene: TRBJ1-1; abundance: -; len: 13; v_gene: TRBV29-1; d_gene: -; CDR3aa: CSVRNSMNTEAFF; CDR3nt: TGCAGCGTAAGGAATTCTATGAACACTGAAGCTTTCTTT
j_gene: TRBJ2-1; abundance: -; len: 19; v_gene: TRBV9; d_gene: -; CDR3aa: CASSVSGGQTKWRWNEQFF; CDR3nt: TGTGCCAGCAGCGTCTCGGGGGGACAAACCAAATGGCGTTGGAATGAGCAGTTCTTC
j_gene: TRBJ1-3; abundance: -; len: 16; v_gene: TRBV7-9; d_gene: TRBD1; CDR3aa: CASSLATGGTGNTIYF; CDR3nt: TGTGCCAGCAGCCTTGCGACAGGGGGAACGGGAAACACCATATATTTT
j_gene: TRBJ2-5; abundance: -; len: 14; v_gene: TRBV9; d_gene: -; CDR3aa: CASSVGGFQETQYF; CDR3nt: TGTGCCAGCAGCGTAGGAGGGTTCCAAGAGACCCAGTACTTC
j_gene: TRBJ2-7; abundance: -; len: 13; v_gene: TRBV18; d_gene: -; CDR3aa: CASSPIQGYEQYF; CDR3nt: TGTGCCAGCTCACCGATCCAGGGTTACGAGCAGTACTTC
j_gene: TRBJ2-7; abundance: -; len: 16; v_gene: TRBV19; d_gene: TRBD2; CDR3aa: CASSKKGTSGRNEQYF; CDR3nt: TGTGCCAGTAGTAAGAAAGGGACTAGCGGGAGGAACGAGCAGTACTTC
j_gene: TRBJ2-7; abundance: -; len: 15; v_gene: TRBV10-1; d_gene: TRBD1; CDR3aa: CASSGTGTGRYEQYF; CDR3nt: TGCGCCAGCAGTGGGACCGGGACAGGGCGTTACGAGCAGTACTTC
j_gene: TRBJ1-2; abundance: -; len: 15; v_gene: TRBV19; d_gene: -; CDR3aa: CASSIEIGGRGGYTF; CDR3nt: TGTGCCAGTAGTATAGAAATCGGCGGGAGGGGAGGCTACACCTTC
j_gene: TRBJ2-7; abundance: -; len: 15; v_gene: TRBV6-1; d_gene: -; CDR3aa: CASGGSYVSSYEQYF; CDR3nt: TGTGCCAGCGGGGGTTCCTACGTGAGCTCCTACGAGCAGTACTTC
j_gene: TRBJ2-7; abundance: -; len: 11; v_gene: TRBV11-2; d_gene: -; CDR3aa: CASSQHYEQYF; CDR3nt: TGTGCCAGCAGCCAACATTACGAGCAGTACTTC
j_gene: TRBJ2-7; abundance: -; len: 16; v_gene: TRBV7-2; d_gene: TRBD2; CDR3aa: CASSPRAASGRNEQYF; CDR3nt: TGTGCCAGCAGCCCCCGAGCGGCTAGCGGGAGGAACGAGCAGTACTTC
j_gene: TRBJ1-5; abundance: -; len: 15; v_gene: TRBV18; d_gene: -; CDR3aa: CASSQIRQLNQPQHF; CDR3nt: TGTGCCAGCTCCCAGATTAGACAGCTCAATCAGCCCCAGCATTTT
j_gene: TRBJ1-2; abundance: -; len: 14; v_gene: TRBV5-1; d_gene: -; CDR3aa: CASSLVEGNYGYTF; CDR3nt: TGCGCCAGCAGCTTGGTAGAGGGCAACTATGGCTACACCTTC
j_gene: TRBJ1-5; abundance: once; len: 14; v_gene: TRBV28; d_gene: -; CDR3aa: CASSLAQVNQPQHF; CDR3nt: TGTGCCAGCAGTTTAGCACAGGTAAATCAGCCCCAGCATTTT
j_gene: TRBJ2-7; abundance: -; len: 15; v_gene: TRBV7-9; d_gene: TRBD1; CDR3aa: CASSWGTGSTYEQYF; CDR3nt: TGTGCCAGCAGCTGGGGGACAGGGTCGACCTACGAGCAGTACTTC
j_gene: TRBJ1-5; abundance: -; len: 15; v_gene: TRBV2; d_gene: -; CDR3aa: CASSEQGPSNQPQHF; CDR3nt: TGTGCCAGCAGTGAACAGGGTCCTAGCAATCAGCCCCAGCATTTT
j_gene: TRBJ2-1; abundance: -; len: 12; v_gene: TRBV18; d_gene: -; CDR3aa: CASSPGRNEQFF; CDR3nt: TGTGCCAGCTCACCGGGGCGGAATGAGCAGTTCTTC